This TCR beta chain was observed in a study of beta chain features in type 1 diabetes. Expressed TCRB transcripts were sequenced after all isolated RNA was converted to cDNA. TCRdb keeps only in-frame clones here, not all; method: immunoSEQ multiplex PCR. The sample holds 810,000 or so clones, about a sixth seen once. This clone was found many times. The CDR3 extends over 15 amino acids. V usage is TRBV21-1 and J usage is TRBJ2-4. TRBV21-1 is labeled a pseudogene. The sample comprised naive CD4+ T cells from blood. The source of this sequence is a woman younger than 35 in good health. In nucleotides, the CDR3 is TGTGCCAGCAGCCCAGGAGCCGGACGACCGTACATTCAGTACTTC. Protein: CASSPGAGRPYIQYF.